This TCR beta chain appears in the sequencing data of a study of T cell responses to AZD1222 COVID-19 vaccine (dated by TCRdb to the early 2020s). The study in broad terms: A total of under 250 trial participants underwent TCR sequencing, of whom under 220 had received two doses of AZD1222 and around 25 had received two doses of the MenACWY control vaccine. Trial participants were enrolled into age subgroups of 18-55, 56-69 and 70-plus years, which contained approximately 150, 30 and 60 TCR-sequenced participants, respectively. What the study reported, not specific to this receptor: In the small 56-69-year group, the increase in depth fell short of significance, most likely because of low power. Conclusions about previously exposed vaccinees were limited because only six AZD1222 recipients were SARS-CoV-2 seropositive at baseline. The vaccine-associated CD4 TCRs covered the entire spike protein, and the dominant responses fell in regions 160-218 and 743-854. After two AZD1222 doses, both the breadth and the depth of spike-specific TCRs were significantly higher than at day 0 and than in MenACWY recipients. Because no day 14 peak-response samples were available, the repertoires could be characterized only after the peak T cell response. Participants were mostly white British and included more females than males, and it was suggested by the authors that clonal diversity may have been underestimated. Reportedly, close to half of the unique spike-specific TCRs recognized epitopes lying outside the regions that are mutated in the B.1.351 and B.1.1.7 variants.

Comments on this clone: The antigen this receptor binds is unknown. No much larger clone is present one base from it, and per-base qualities are unavailable.

The CDR3 regions of human TCRbeta chains were subjected to immunosequencing. Processing in the source paper ran as follows. TCRs in the repertoires were compared against a reference library of SARS-CoV-2-specific TCRs that had been generated with the MIRA antigen-specificity platform. Breadth was defined as the fraction of unique TCRs that were SARS-CoV-2-associated, and depth was defined as the fraction of total T cells that were SARS-CoV-2-associated. Using the MIRA data, each spike-specific TCR was mapped to the spike region that the TCR reacts to and placed in a CD4 or CD8 class. Log10-transformed breadth and depth values were compared by one-way ANOVA with Sidak's multiple comparisons tests. TCRdb holds this immuneACCESS table with in-frame rearrangements only. Some clones are missing; in checked studies, unresolved V genes explain under half, and the rest has no known cause. That table supplies the V and J calls and clone size; D and trimming were determined from the DNA. Within this sample are about 78,000 clones, with about nine tenths of them counted one time only. Of the sample, about 3.1% falls within the top ten clones.

The time point label corresponds to: about 28 days (+/-7) after the second vaccine dose. Because spike-specific TCR depth and breadth did not differ between the two schedules, AZD1222 recipients who got a second dose at roughly 4 weeks were pooled with those who got a second dose at roughly 12 weeks. The vaccinee samples were drawn from two UK trials, COV001 and COV002, one of which was a single-blind randomized controlled phase 2/3 trial testing AZD1222 (ChAdOx1 nCoV-19) in healthy adults. Trial participant PBMC samples were collected at day 0 and day 28 after the second dose for TCRbeta chain sequencing. This clonotype was sampled from an adult who received the AZD1222 COVID-19 vaccine. The input for sequencing was peripheral blood, taken 28 days after the second AZD1222 dose.

In nucleotide form, the sequence is TGTGCCAGCAGCGCCCAAGCTAGCGGTGGTTACGAGCAGTACTTC. This encodes CASSAQASGGYEQYF. This receptor chain uses TRBV9 and TRBJ2-7, with 7 bases aligning to TRBD2. V loses 3 bases at its end and J loses 4 bases; junction bases beyond the gene matches: 10. The germline V gene sets CDR1 to SGDLS and CDR2 to YYNGEE. From cysteine to phenylalanine, the CDR3 is 15 amino acids long. Only CDR3 DNA is held: 45 bases, read in frame from base 1.